These 21 T cell receptor beta chains were sequenced from one sample in a study of T cell changes during pregnancy in multiple sclerosis. Sequencing was performed with immunoSEQ multiplex PCR; in TCRdb, only in-frame clones are kept and a portion is missing. The sample contains about 27,000 clones, about nine tenths of which appear only once. The sequences come from CD8+ T cells from peripheral blood mononuclear cells, collected in the second trimester of pregnancy. The receptors originated from a female donor with multiple sclerosis, enrolled in a pregnancy study.

This clone was seen more than once but under ten times. At the DNA level, this CDR3 is encoded by other sequences in the same sample as well. The chain couples TRBV7-6 to TRBJ2-7, with D possibly TRBD2 on 5 matching bases. The V and J ends lost 1 base and 3 bases respectively, with 10 bases between them. The CDR3 runs to 14 residues. Germline lookup yields CDR1 SGHVS and CDR2 FNYEAQ. The CDR3 spells CASSLGAGSYEQYF. As DNA, the CDR3 is TGTGCCAGCAGCTTAGGGGCTGGGAGCTACGAGCAGTACTTC.

This rearrangement joins TRBV7-9 to TRBJ1-5, with 9 bases identical to TRBD1. V lost 1 base, J lost 4 bases, and 5 bases stayed unmatched. The CDR3 consists of 16 residues. From germline, CDR1 is SEHNR and CDR2 FQNEAQ (reference sequence). The CDR3 DNA follows: TGTGCCAGCAGCTTAGGACTAGGGACAGGGAATCAGCCCCAGCATTTT. Translating it yields CASSLGLGTGNQPQHF.

V is TRBV27 and J is TRBJ2-5, with D uncertain. The germline V gene encodes CDR1 MNHEY and CDR2 SMNVEV (reference sequence). The CDR3 consists of 13 residues. With 2 bases removed from V and 4 bases from J, the gap between germline ends came to 8 bases. The CDR3 DNA follows: TGTGCCAGCAGTTTACATGAGCGAGAGACCCAGTACTTC. This sequence encodes CASSLHERETQYF.

This chain connects TRBV5-4 to TRBJ2-7; 10 bases align to TRBD1. The length of the CDR3 is 14 residues. The junction had 6 bases not matched to a gene; V was cut back by 5 bases and J by 4 bases. The germline V gene encodes CDR1 SGHNT and CDR2 YYREEE (reference sequence). CDR3 residues: CASRNRDRGYEQYF. The CDR3 DNA reads as TGTGCCAGCAGAAACCGGGACAGGGGATACGAGCAGTACTTC.

This CDR3 reads CASSPGGGGAESQYF. The CDR3 bases are TGCGCCAGCAGCCCCGGAGGCGGGGGGGCCGAATCGCAGTATTTT. The chain employs TRBV5-1 and TRBJ2-3; 9 positions agree with TRBD2. The CDR3 sequence is 15 residues long. Looked up from germline, CDR1 is SGHRS and CDR2 is YFSETQ. V shed 4 bases, J shed 10 bases, and the junction held 13 bases outside the gene matches.

The chain links TRBV7-2 to TRBJ2-1, with D uncertain. The V gene lost 5 bases and the J gene lost 9 bases, with 17 bases spanning the gap. Germline V gives CDR1 SGHTA, CDR2 FQGNSA. The CDR3 contains 14 residues. The CDR3 DNA is TGTGCCAGCAGCGAAACCCTAGTGCGTGGTGAGCAGTTCTTC. Translated, it gives CASSETLVRGEQFF. The full variable domain, in which reference TRBV7-2 and TRBJ2-1 provide the parts outside the CDR3, is GAGVSQSPSNKVTEKGKDVELRCDPISGHTALYWYRQSLGQGLEFLIYFQGNSAPDKSGLPSDRFSAERTGGSVSTLTIQRTQQEDSAVYLCASSETLVRGEQFFGPGTRLTVL.

The genes are TRBV9 and TRBJ1-4; TRBD1 matches at 10 bases. CDR1 is SGDLS, CDR2 YYNGEE, per germline. The CDR3 contains 15 residues. V gave up 4 bases and J gave up 7 bases; unmatched junction bases: 7. The CDR3 nucleotides read TGTGCCAGCAGCCTGACAGGGGGCCTTGTTGAAAAACTGTTTTTT. Translation gives CASSLTGGLVEKLFF.

This chain uses TRBV27 with TRBJ2-3; 10 bases are a match to TRBD2. The CDR3 loop spans 16 amino acids. J was trimmed by 2 bases and V by 2 bases; bases with no gene match: 4. Germline V gene data show CDR1 as MNHEY and CDR2 as SMNVEV (reference sequence). The CDR3 region has the DNA TGTGCCAGCAGTTTAGGGCTAGCGGGGGACACAGATACGCAGTATTTT. It translates to CASSLGLAGDTDTQYF.

This chain joins TRBV11-2 and TRBJ2-3; D possibly corresponds to TRBD2 (5 bases). The CDR3 runs 14 residues. Germline V gives CDR1 SGHAT, CDR2 FQNNGV. Trimming left V 6 bases short and J 6 bases short, with 16 bases between. The CDR3 here is CASSLLAGHDTQYF. In DNA, the CDR3 is TGTGCCAGCAGTCTCTTGGCGGGTCACGATACGCAGTATTTT. Combining the CDR3 with reference TRBV11-2 and TRBJ2-3 gives the whole variable domain EAGVAQSPRYKIIEKRQSVAFWCNPISGHATLYWYQQILGQGPKLLIQFQNNGVVDDSQLPKDRFSAERLKGVDSTLKIQPAKLEDSAVYLCASSLLAGHDTQYFGPGTRLTVL.

Here the CDR3 reads CASTRGKLFF. The CDR3 DNA follows: TGTGCCAGCACCAGGGGAAAACTGTTTTTT. The chain uses TRBV6-1 and TRBJ1-4; D may be TRBD1 (6 bases). This CDR3 is 10 amino acids long. The V gene lost 7 bases and the J gene lost 10 bases, with 7 bases spanning the gap. Germline CDR1 and CDR2: MNHNS and SASEGT.

By proportion, this clone is medium-sized (0.01 to 0.1%). This chain connects TRBV4-1 to TRBJ1-6; D is perhaps TRBD1 (5 bases). CDR1 is MGHRA, CDR2 YSYEKL, per germline. This CDR3 is built from 17 residues. V was pared by 0 bases and J by 4 bases, with 13 bases between. CDR3 sequence reads: CASSQDSTAGYNSPLHF. The DNA for the CDR3 is TGCGCCAGCAGCCAAGATTCCACGGCAGGGTATAATTCACCCCTCCACTTT.

V usage is TRBV2 and J usage is TRBJ1-5; D may be TRBD1 (6 bases). CDR1 and CDR2 from the germline V gene are SNHLY and FYNNEI. With 1 base removed from V and 2 bases from J, the gap between germline ends came to 18 bases. The CDR3 has 18 amino acids. The CDR3 spells CASSEDQDSSSGNQPQHF. In DNA, the CDR3 is TGTGCCAGCAGTGAAGATCAGGACAGTTCGAGTGGCAATCAGCCCCAGCATTTT.

V usage is TRBV28 and J usage is TRBJ1-2, with TRBD1 matching over 7 bases. The ends lost 6 bases at V and 8 bases at J; junction bases unmatched: 15. Germline CDR1 reads MDHEN; CDR2 reads SYDVKM. The CDR3 totals 15 residues. CDR3 bases: TGTGCCAGCAGACCCCACAGGGGCTCCGGGTTAGGCTACACCTTC. Its protein is CASRPHRGSGLGYTF.

The V gene is TRBV7-6, the J gene TRBJ2-3, with 12 bases lining up with TRBD2. There are 15 residues in the CDR3. CDR1 is SGHVS and CDR2 is FNYEAQ in the germline V gene. With 4 bases clipped from V and 6 bases from J, the junction kept 5 bases outside the gene matches. CDR3 sequence: CASSSLAGGLDTQYF. The CDR3 DNA sequence: TGTGCCAGCAGCTCACTAGCGGGGGGTCTTGATACGCAGTATTTT.

The chain has TRBV6-1 and TRBJ2-6; D is unclear. The CDR3 contains 16 residues. Trimming left V 2 bases short and J 0 bases short, with 8 bases between. The germline CDR1 and CDR2 sequences are MNHNS and SASEGT. CDR3 amino acids: CASSESGLSGANVLTF. The CDR3 nucleotides read TGTGCCAGCAGTGAATCAGGCCTCTCTGGGGCCAACGTCCTGACTTTC.

The V and J genes are TRBV5-4 and TRBJ1-6, with D possibly TRBD1 on 6 matching bases. V shed 3 bases and J shed 13 bases, with 11 bases lying between them. The CDR3 has 12 amino acids. Germline V gene sequence: CDR1 SGHNT, CDR2 YYREEE (reference sequence). This chain's CDR3 is CASSWAGAPLHF. The CDR3 DNA follows: TGTGCCAGCAGCTGGGCAGGGGCGCCCCTCCACTTT.

The rearrangement joins TRBV30 to TRBJ2-5; possible D gene TRBD1, 5 bases. V lost 4 bases, J lost 5 bases, and 17 bases lay in between. Per the germline V gene, CDR1 is GTSNPN and CDR2 is SVGIG (reference sequence). This CDR3 spans 14 amino acids. The CDR3 reads CAWTQRGRVETQYF. DNA of the CDR3: TGTGCCTGGACTCAAAGGGGAAGGGTGGAGACCCAGTACTTC.

V and J are TRBV7-9 and TRBJ2-7; D possibly corresponds to TRBD1 (5 bases). The CDR3 length is 12 residues. Germline V CDR1 and CDR2: SEHNR, FQNEAQ (reference sequence). Trimming stripped 4 bases from V and 6 bases from J, with 10 bases between. CDR3 DNA sequence: TGTGCCAGCAGCTCCGACAGAGCCGAGCAGTACTTC. Protein product: CASSSDRAEQYF. The full variable domain, completed using reference TRBV7-9 and TRBJ2-7, is DTGVSQNPRHKITKRGQNVTFRCDPISEHNRLYWYRQTLGQGPEFLTYFQNEAQLEKSRLLSDRFSAERPKGSFSTLEIQRTEQGDSAMYLCASSSDRAEQYFGPGTRLTVT.

The rearrangement links TRBV14 to TRBJ2-1; 9 positions agree with TRBD1. Per germline, CDR1 SGHDN and CDR2 FVKESK. V gave up 7 bases and J gave up 2 bases; unmatched junction bases: 12. The CDR3 sequence is 17 residues long. CDR3 region: CASTDRGKVVAYNEQFF. CDR3 coding DNA: TGTGCCAGCACTGACAGGGGGAAGGTCGTGGCCTACAATGAGCAGTTCTTC.

The chain uses TRBV2 and TRBJ1-1; D is unresolved. Trimming stripped 8 bases from V and 6 bases from J, with 19 bases between. The V gene's germline CDR1 is SNHLY and CDR2 FYNNEI. The CDR3 is 14 amino acids. CDR3 residues: CASGPWRAFSEAFF. The CDR3, as DNA: TGTGCCAGCGGGCCGTGGCGGGCTTTCTCTGAAGCTTTCTTT.

V and J are TRBV25-1 and TRBJ1-1; the D gene is possibly TRBD1 (6 bases). CDR1 is MGHDK, CDR2 SYGVNS, per germline. Trimming removed 8 bases from V and 1 base from J, with 11 bases in between. This CDR3 is 13 amino acids long. The CDR3 coding sequence is TGTGCCAGCTCCTGGACAGCGAACACTGAAGCTTTCTTT. Its protein is CASSWTANTEAFF.